One sample yielded the 11 T cell receptor beta chains listed below, sequenced in a study of shared clonotypes between healthy human individuals. Assay: immunoSEQ multiplex PCR; the TCRdb copy retains only in-frame clones and omits some. The data hold some 2 million clones, with approximately 94% observed a single time. Positively selected for CCR7, the CD45RO-negative cells used as naive CD8 cells excluded terminally differentiated effector memory CD45RA+ cells. Sequencing was carried out using naive CD8+ T cells sorted from blood. The receptors come from a man younger than 30 in good health.

The V call is TRBV6-6, the J call TRBJ1-5, with a possible D match to TRBD1 (6 bases). This CDR3 has 14 amino acids. Germline V CDR1 and CDR2: MNHNY, SVGAGI (reference sequence). Trimming shortened V by 6 bases and J by 5 bases, and 14 bases separated the two germline ends. The CDR3 DNA reads TGTGCCAGCAGCACAACAGGGTTGCATCAGCCCCAGCATTTT. Translating it yields CASSTTGLHQPQHF.

V gene TRBV29-1 combines with J gene TRBJ2-5; no clear D. Germline CDR1 SQVTM, CDR2 ANQGSEA. V was pared by 7 bases and J by 1 base, with 10 bases between. This CDR3 has 12 residues. The CDR3 DNA reads TGCAGCGCCGACGGCACCCAAGAGACCCAGTACTTC. Its translation is CSADGTQETQYF.

This clone is a singleton in its sample. The V gene is TRBV21-1, the J gene TRBJ2-7; the table's D call, TRBD2, was not checked against the DNA. TRBV21-1 is termed a pseudogene. CDR3 length equals 18 residues. CDR3 region: CASSKGLAGEKVSYEQYF. Written as DNA, the CDR3 is TGTGCCAGCAGCAAAGGACTAGCGGGAGAAAAGGTTTCCTACGAGCAGTACTTC.

The V call is TRBV6-5, the J call TRBJ1-3; D is undetermined. The CDR3 extends over 15 amino acids. The germline gives CDR1 MNHEY, CDR2 SVGAGI. Trimming took off 5 bases at V and 0 bases at J, with 11 bases between the two ends. CDR3 DNA sequence: TGTGCCAGCAGTCCCTGGACTAGCTCTGGAAACACCATATATTTT. The encoded protein is CASSPWTSSGNTIYF.

The chain joins TRBV13 to TRBJ2-5, with TRBD1 as a possible D gene (5 bases). The CDR3 loop spans 14 amino acids. The germline V gene encodes CDR1 PRHDT and CDR2 FYEKMQ (reference sequence). V dropped 5 bases and J dropped 2 bases, with 12 bases sitting between them. The CDR3 region is CASSTRQSQETQYF. CDR3 bases: TGTGCCAGCAGCACCCGACAGTCACAAGAGACCCAGTACTTC.

V and J are TRBV11-2 and TRBJ1-1, with D uncertain. The V gene lost 1 base and the J gene lost 8 bases, with 11 bases spanning the gap. The length of the CDR3 is 13 residues. In germline, CDR1 is SGHAT, CDR2 FQNNGV. CDR3 loop: CASSLAGGIEAFF. CDR3 in DNA: TGTGCCAGCAGCTTAGCCGGCGGGATCGAAGCTTTCTTT.

The gene calls are TRBV7-6 and TRBJ2-5; D uncertain. CDR1 and CDR2 from the germline V gene are SGHVS and FNYEAQ. V shed 5 bases and J shed 0 bases, with 7 bases lying between them. There are 13 residues in the CDR3. CDR3: CASSPPDQETQYF. The CDR3 coding sequence is TGTGCCAGCAGCCCACCGGACCAAGAGACCCAGTACTTC.

Regarding this clone: Distinct nucleotide sequences in the sample also encode this CDR3. The chain uses TRBV9 and TRBJ2-5, with D unresolved. Trimming took 0 bases from V and 5 from J, leaving 8 bases between them. Germline assignment: CDR1 SGDLS and CDR2 YYNGEE. The CDR3 is 13 residues long. The CDR3 nucleotides are TGTGCCAGCAGCGTAGTCCCCGGGGAGACCCAGTACTTC. As protein: CASSVVPGETQYF.

The genes are TRBV5-6 and TRBJ2-3; TRBD1 might be the D (6 bases). Trimming stripped 4 bases from V and 6 bases from J, with 15 bases between. Germline V gene lookup returns CDR1 SGHDT and CDR2 YYEEEE. The CDR3 is made up of 14 amino acids. As DNA, the CDR3 is TGTGCCAGCAGCCTCGCAGGGGAAGGGGATACGCAGTATTTT. Its translation: CASSLAGEGDTQYF.

This clone was counted once. Other DNA sequences in this sample translate to the same CDR3. The rearrangement joins TRBV4-1 to TRBJ1-3; TRBD1 matches at 8 bases. Germline loops: CDR1 MGHRA, CDR2 YSYEKL. The CDR3 consists of 15 residues. Germline trimming cut 4 bases from V and 4 bases from J; bases unmatched to any gene: 6. CDR3 DNA: TGCGCCAGCAGCCCTGGACAGGGATCCGGAAACACCATATATTTT. Its translation: CASSPGQGSGNTIYF.

V is TRBV13 and J is TRBJ2-3; 9 nucleotides align to TRBD1. V lost 3 bases to trimming and J lost 5 bases; unmatched junction nucleotides: 12. CDR1 and CDR2 from the germline V gene are PRHDT and FYEKMQ (reference sequence). The CDR3 spans 17 residues. CDR3 region: CASSLPLQGAIVDTQYF. The CDR3 region has the DNA TGTGCCAGCAGCTTGCCCCTACAGGGGGCAATAGTAGATACGCAGTATTTT.